This T cell receptor (beta chain) was sequenced in a study of T cell responses to AZD1222 COVID-19 vaccine. Study-wide points: Repertoires were obtained solely post-peak T cell response. Spike as a whole was targeted by vaccine-associated CD4 TCRs, dominant at 160-218 and 743-854.

Some clones are missing from TCRdb's copy, which holds only in-frame ones; the method was immunoSEQ multiplex PCR. In the table there are 90,000 to 150,000 clones, roughly 88% of which are singletons. Concerning this clone: Antigen unknown.

CDR3 length: 15 amino acids. V was pared by 4 bases and J by 1 base, with 3 bases of the junction left unmatched. Germline CDR1 SGHRS, CDR2 YFSETQ. The chain is built from TRBV5-1 and TRBJ2-3, with 10 bases fitting TRBD2. The receptor comes from an adult in good health. Source: peripheral blood, taken on day 0 of AZD1222 vaccination. CDR3 in amino acids: CASSPGTSGTDTQYF. Here the CDR3 DNA reads TGCGCCAGCAGCCCGGGGACTAGCGGCACAGATACGCAGTATTTT.